This T cell receptor beta chain was recovered during a study of shared clonotypes between healthy human individuals. Across the whole study: Per-donor plates numbered three CD4 naive, three CD4 memory, two CD8 naive and one CD8 memory. Findings of the study overall: Rarefaction demonstrated incomplete sorted-subset sequencing despite large depth.

Remarks on this clone: The antigen is not known.

The length of the CDR3 is 14 residues. Per germline, CDR1 ENHRY and CDR2 SYGVKD. The junction had 7 bases not matched to a gene; V was cut back by 4 bases and J by 7 bases. Here immunoSEQ multiplex PCR was the method, and the copy in TCRdb shows in-frame clones only, minus some. The data show under 80,000 clones, with 60% to 80% seen just once and just over 50% held by the top ten. The gene calls are TRBV10-3 and TRBJ1-5, with 7 nucleotides matching TRBD1. This receptor was obtained from a young man in good health. Sequencing was performed on memory CD8+ T cells sorted from blood. Subset in this sample: CD45RO+ cells pooled with CCR7-negative TemRA cells. CDR3 region: CAISARTDRQPQHF. In nucleotides, the CDR3 is TGTGCCATCAGTGCACGGACGGACAGGCAGCCCCAGCATTTT.